Listed below are T cell receptor beta chains from one sample, sequenced in a study of T-cell memory formation after mild COVID-19. TCRdb re-analysed the 5' RACE reads in MiXCR, keeping a single row per CDR3 protein. The table shows roughly 160,000 distinct CDR3 sequences, with roughly 10% occurring only once. The sequenced sample consisted of PBMCs or a T cell subset sorted from them (not recorded which). These receptors originate from a man aged 18 to 30 who had mild COVID-19 (a few samples of this study predate the infection). Cell type and time point are not known. Each CDR3 is given with its conserved first and last residue. Each record gives: J gene, V gene, clone size, D gene, CDR3 protein, CDR3 DNA. The D gene is left open where the match is weak. The size of a clone is reported for some rows only, either as once, few or many, or as a class for expanded clones.

>TRBJ1-4|TRBV11-2|-|TRBD1
CASSISRDRVNEKLFF
TGTGCCAGCAGCATATCCCGGGACAGGGTTAATGAAAAACTGTTTTTT
>TRBJ1-1|TRBV6-2/TRBV6-3|-|-
CASRSGFSGNTEAFF
TGTGCCAGCAGATCGGGGTTTTCCGGGAACACTGAAGCTTTCTTT
>TRBJ2-2|TRBV12-3/TRBV12-4|many|-
CASSFSRTGELFF
TGTGCCAGCAGTTTTTCAAGGACCGGGGAGCTGTTTTTT
>TRBJ2-1|TRBV11-2|many|TRBD2
CASSPLAGPYNEQFF
TGTGCCAGCAGCCCGCTAGCGGGGCCTTACAATGAGCAGTTCTTC
>TRBJ1-2|TRBV10-3|-|-
CAISESSPRQAGYTF
TGTGCCATCAGTGAGTCGTCCCCTAGACAGGCTGGCTACACCTTC
>TRBJ1-1|TRBV12-3/TRBV12-4|many|-
CASSPRTGNTEAFF
TGTGCCAGCAGTCCTCGGACTGGGAACACTGAAGCTTTCTTT
>TRBJ1-2|TRBV27|many|-
CASTKDPDNHPVSGGYTF
TGTGCCAGCACCAAGGACCCGGACAATCATCCGGTCAGCGGTGGCTACACCTTC
>TRBJ2-3|TRBV4-1|few|TRBD2
CASSHGTSGGAIPSDTQYF
TGCGCCAGCAGCCATGGGACTAGCGGGGGGGCCATCCCTTCAGATACGCAGTATTTT
>TRBJ1-6|TRBV11-3|few|-
CASSLGGASPLHF
TGTGCCAGCAGCTTAGGAGGGGCGTCACCCCTCCACTTT
>TRBJ1-2|TRBV10-3|few|TRBD1
CAISESGTGSLLSQGYTF
TGTGCCATCAGTGAGTCGGGGACAGGATCCCTCTTGAGTCAAGGCTACACCTTC
>TRBJ2-5|TRBV2|-|TRBD2
CASRGTSRDQETQYF
TGTGCCAGCAGAGGGACTAGCAGAGACCAAGAGACCCAGTACTTC
>TRBJ1-3|TRBV7-9|few|-
CASSNRGSTIYF
TGTGCCAGCAGCAATAGGGGGTCCACCATATATTTT
>TRBJ1-1|TRBV7-8|-|-
CASSLQGKGNTEAFF
TGTGCCAGCAGCCTCCAGGGGAAGGGGAACACTGAAGCTTTCTTT
>TRBJ2-1|TRBV4-3|few|-
CASSQGSGSYNEQFF
TGCGCCAGCAGCCAGGGGTCAGGCTCCTACAATGAGCAGTTCTTC
>TRBJ1-4|TRBV7-8|few|-
CASSQGPESNEKLFF
TGTGCCAGCAGCCAAGGTCCGGAAAGTAATGAAAAACTGTTTTTT
>TRBJ2-3|TRBV9|many|TRBD1
CASSVQGASADTQYF
TGTGCCAGCAGCGTACAGGGGGCATCTGCAGATACGCAGTATTTT
>TRBJ1-1|TRBV7-8|few|-
CASRDGYTEAFF
TGTGCCAGCAGAGACGGATACACTGAAGCTTTCTTT
>TRBJ1-6|TRBV28|few|-
CASQGASSYNSPLHF
TGTGCCAGCCAGGGTGCTTCCTCCTATAATTCACCCCTCCACTTT
>TRBJ2-3|TRBV4-3|-|-
CASSQDAALPDTQYF
TGCGCCAGCAGCCAAGACGCCGCCCTCCCAGATACGCAGTATTTT
>TRBJ2-7|TRBV5-6|-|TRBD1
CASTLRGDRVDEQYF
TGTGCCAGCACCCTACGGGGGGACAGGGTCGACGAGCAGTACTTC
>TRBJ1-1|TRBV12-3/TRBV12-4|few|TRBD1
CASDPGQGNTEAFF
TGTGCCAGCGATCCGGGACAGGGGAACACTGAAGCTTTCTTT
>TRBJ2-3|TRBV4-1|-|-
CASSQVNLVSTDTQYF
TGCGCCAGCAGCCAAGTCAACCTAGTGAGCACAGATACGCAGTATTTT
>TRBJ2-3|TRBV24-1|few|-
CATASPHFTDTQYF
TGTGCCACCGCTAGCCCTCACTTCACAGATACGCAGTATTTT
>TRBJ1-5|TRBV18|many|TRBD1
CASARTGVNQPQHF
TGTGCCAGCGCTCGGACAGGGGTGAATCAGCCCCAGCATTTT
>TRBJ2-1|TRBV20-1|few|TRBD2
CSAINPLAGGYNEQFF
TGCAGTGCTATAAACCCGCTAGCGGGGGGATACAATGAGCAGTTCTTC
>TRBJ1-1|TRBV5-1|few|-
CASSFGRLNTEAFF
TGCGCCAGCAGCTTCGGAAGATTGAACACTGAAGCTTTCTTT
>TRBJ2-1|TRBV5-1|few|TRBD2
CASSSSGGWNEQFF
TGCGCCAGCAGCTCTAGCGGGGGGTGGAATGAGCAGTTCTTC
>TRBJ2-3|TRBV19|-|TRBD2
CASRVAGGSGTQYF
TGTGCCAGTAGAGTAGCGGGAGGCTCCGGTACGCAGTATTTT
>TRBJ1-4|TRBV7-2|few|-
CASSPEVGVSIRLFF
TGTGCCAGCAGCCCGGAAGTCGGAGTCTCTATACGGCTGTTTTTT
>TRBJ1-6|TRBV20-1|-|-
CSARVQGNSPLHF
TGCAGTGCTAGGGTGCAGGGGAATTCACCCCTCCACTTT
>TRBJ2-1|TRBV5-1|few|TRBD1
CASSGGTGNYNEQFF
TGCGCCAGCAGCGGGGGGACAGGGAACTACAATGAGCAGTTCTTC
>TRBJ1-2|TRBV7-9|many|-
CASSAAYGYTF
TGTGCCAGCAGCGCTGCCTATGGCTACACCTTC
>TRBJ1-1|TRBV6-6|few|-
CASRPSGAGTEAFF
TGTGCCAGCAGACCCTCCGGGGCTGGGACTGAAGCTTTCTTT
>TRBJ1-2|TRBV2|-|-
CASNTATGPKYGYTF
TGTGCCAGCAATACCGCCACGGGACCGAAGTATGGCTACACCTTC
>TRBJ1-1|TRBV6-1|few|-
CASSQKWWNTEAFF
TGTGCCAGCAGTCAAAAATGGTGGAACACTGAAGCTTTCTTT
>TRBJ2-1|TRBV18|-|TRBD1
CASSPLTGTNNEQFF
TGTGCCAGCTCACCACTGACAGGGACCAACAATGAGCAGTTCTTC
>TRBJ2-5|TRBV10-2|-|-
CASYPGPRAPFRETQYF
TGCGCCAGCTACCCAGGCCCCAGGGCCCCATTCCGGGAGACCCAGTACTTC
>TRBJ1-1|TRBV11-2|-|-
CASSLAPTNTEAFF
TGTGCCAGCAGCTTAGCTCCGACGAACACTGAAGCTTTCTTT
>TRBJ2-5|TRBV9|few|TRBD2
CASSLGLAGVGETQYF
TGTGCCAGCAGCTTGGGACTAGCGGGGGTGGGAGAGACCCAGTACTTC
>TRBJ2-3|TRBV25-1|-|TRBD2
CASSDLSGRFTDTQYF
TGTGCCAGCAGTGATCTTAGCGGGCGGTTCACAGATACGCAGTATTTT
>TRBJ1-3|TRBV20-1|-|-
CSARRESIYF
TGCAGTGCTAGGAGGGAATCCATATATTTT
>TRBJ1-2|TRBV20-1|many|-
CSASPTPSYGYTF
TGCAGTGCTAGTCCAACTCCTAGCTATGGCTACACCTTC
>TRBJ2-3|TRBV5-6|-|TRBD1
CASSVRTGGRTDTQYF
TGTGCCAGCAGCGTGCGAACAGGGGGCCGCACAGATACGCAGTATTTT
>TRBJ2-1|TRBV11-2|few|TRBD2
CASSPGTRNNEQFF
TGTGCCAGCAGCCCAGGGACTAGGAACAATGAGCAGTTCTTC
>TRBJ2-6|TRBV6-2/TRBV6-3|many|-
CAGGSSGANVLTF
TGTGCCGGGGGGAGCTCTGGGGCCAACGTCCTGACTTTC
>TRBJ2-3|TRBV28|few|-
CASSTPSPRTQYF
TGTGCCAGCAGTACCCCCAGTCCAAGGACGCAGTATTTT
>TRBJ1-1|TRBV12-3/TRBV12-4|-|-
CASSLNSGMNTEAFF
TGTGCCAGCAGTTTAAACAGCGGCATGAACACTGAAGCTTTCTTT
>TRBJ2-5|TRBV7-9|few|-
CASSLTGAETQYF
TGTGCCAGCAGCTTAACGGGGGCTGAGACCCAGTACTTC
>TRBJ1-2|TRBV15|few|-
CATSIDPDYGYTF
TGTGCCACCAGCATAGACCCAGACTATGGCTACACCTTC
>TRBJ2-1|TRBV7-6|few|TRBD2
CASMGLAGGRNEQFF
TGTGCCAGCATGGGACTAGCGGGGGGCAGAAATGAGCAGTTCTTC
>TRBJ1-1|TRBV7-2|-|-
CASSLVPAPTEAFF
TGTGCCAGCAGCTTAGTCCCAGCCCCCACTGAAGCTTTCTTT
>TRBJ2-3|TRBV20-1|-|TRBD2
CSARVMGSGGTDTQYF
TGCAGTGCTAGAGTGATGGGTAGCGGGGGCACAGATACGCAGTATTTT
>TRBJ1-2|TRBV6-5|few|-
CASSYNRYYGYTF
TGTGCCAGCAGTTACAACCGCTACTATGGCTACACCTTC
>TRBJ1-1|TRBV6-5|-|-
CATGGGGRGTEAFF
TGTGCCACCGGGGGAGGGGGTCGGGGCACTGAAGCTTTCTTT
>TRBJ2-2|TRBV19|-|-
CASSIDRGVSAGELFF
TGTGCCAGTAGTATAGATAGAGGGGTCTCCGCCGGGGAGCTGTTTTTT
>TRBJ1-2|TRBV7-3|-|TRBD1
CASSSSAGTGEGYTF
TGTGCCAGCAGCTCCTCAGCCGGGACAGGGGAAGGCTACACCTTC
>TRBJ2-5|TRBV5-1|few|-
CASRVDLETQYF
TGCGCCAGCAGGGTTGATTTGGAGACCCAGTACTTC
>TRBJ1-5|TRBV6-5|-|-
CASSYSRRGNQPQHF
TGTGCCAGCAGTTACTCCCGCAGGGGCAATCAGCCCCAGCATTTT
>TRBJ1-1|TRBV5-5|-|TRBD1
CASSRPGQGNTEAFF
TGTGCCAGCAGCCGTCCCGGACAGGGGAACACTGAAGCTTTCTTT
>TRBJ2-7|TRBV7-2|many|TRBD2
CASSFTSGGAYEQYF
TGTGCCAGCAGCTTTACTAGCGGGGGGGCCTACGAGCAGTACTTC